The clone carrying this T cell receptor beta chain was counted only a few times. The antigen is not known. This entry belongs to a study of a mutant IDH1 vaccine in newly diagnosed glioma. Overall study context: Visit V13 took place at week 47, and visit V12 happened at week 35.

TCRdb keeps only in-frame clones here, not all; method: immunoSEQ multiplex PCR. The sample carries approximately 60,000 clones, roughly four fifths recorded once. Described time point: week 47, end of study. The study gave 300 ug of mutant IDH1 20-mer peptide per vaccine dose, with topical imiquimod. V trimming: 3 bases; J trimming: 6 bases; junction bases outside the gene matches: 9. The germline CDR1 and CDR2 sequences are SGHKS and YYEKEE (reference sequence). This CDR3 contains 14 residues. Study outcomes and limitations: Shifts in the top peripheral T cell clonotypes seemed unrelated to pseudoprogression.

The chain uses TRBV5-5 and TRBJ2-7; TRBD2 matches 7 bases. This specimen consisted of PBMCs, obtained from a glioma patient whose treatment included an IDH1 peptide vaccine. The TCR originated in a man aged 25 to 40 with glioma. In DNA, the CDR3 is TGTGCCAGCAGCTCGTACTCGGGGGGTGGCGAGCAGTACTTC. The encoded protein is CASSSYSGGGEQYF.